The 12 T cell receptor beta chains below come from one sample, sequenced in a study of molecular identifiers for immune sequencing clone quantification. From the PCR reads, TCRdb called clonotypes with MiXCR, one entry per CDR3 protein. The repertoire holds roughly 71,000 distinct CDR3 sequences, less than 20% seen once, with about 1.6% in the top ten. The sequencing sample was made of naive CD8+ T cells from blood, with Jurkat cell RNA spiked in. Subset noted: FACS-sorted CD8+CD4-CCR7+CD45RA+ naive T cells. Receptors were obtained from a human donor in good health. Some libraries in this study had Jurkat cell RNA spiked in.

This clonotype was seen a handful of times. The rearrangement joins TRBV5-6 to TRBJ2-5, with D perhaps matching TRBD2 (6 bases). The CDR3 runs to 14 residues. The germline CDR1 and CDR2 sequences are SGHDT and YYEEEE. Deletions cut 4 bases from V and 1 base from J, with 11 bases between. The CDR3 loop is CASSNGGSQETQYF. The CDR3 nucleotides are TGTGCCAGCAGCAACGGAGGGTCCCAAGAGACCCAGTACTTC.

The sample holds a few counts of this clonotype. The J gene is TRBJ2-1, the V gene TRBV29-1; possible D gene TRBD2, 5 bases. The CDR3 loop spans 14 amino acids. V was cut by 4 bases and J by 6 bases, with 16 bases left in between. CDR1 SQVTM and CDR2 ANQGSEA come from the germline V gene. This chain's CDR3 is CSVGSGEGFNEQFF. The CDR3 coding sequence is TGCAGCGTTGGTAGTGGAGAGGGTTTCAATGAGCAGTTCTTC.

This clonotype was detected ten times or more. The chain has TRBV7-2 and TRBJ2-2; D gene uncertain. The CDR3 extends over 12 amino acids. Trimming removed 5 bases at V and 5 bases at J, with 6 bases between. CDR1 SGHTA and CDR2 FQGNSA come from the germline V gene. The CDR3: CASSPQTGELFF. The DNA of the CDR3 is TGTGCCAGCAGCCCGCAGACCGGGGAGCTGTTTTTT.

In this sample, this clonotype turned up many times. The chain employs TRBV3-1 and TRBJ2-4; 9 positions agree with TRBD2. Germline V CDR1 and CDR2: LGHDT, YNNKEL (reference sequence). The CDR3 consists of 18 residues. The V gene end was trimmed by 0 bases and the J gene end by 3 bases; junction bases not matched to a gene: 9. The DNA for the CDR3 is TGTGCCAGCAGCCAAGAATCTGCGGGAGGGTTCGGCAAAAACATTCAGTACTTC. Translation: CASSQESAGGFGKNIQYF.

This clonotype was observed at least ten times. The J gene is TRBJ2-1, the V gene TRBV4-2; D call uncertain. This CDR3 spans 15 amino acids. V lost 3 bases and J lost 6, with 15 bases in between. Germline V gives CDR1 LGHNA, CDR2 YNFKEQ. The CDR3 DNA follows: TGTGCCAGCAGCCAGGGAACTCCATTAGCCAATGAGCAGTTCTTC. This encodes CASSQGTPLANEQFF.

This clonotype was found a few times. The V gene is TRBV28, the J gene TRBJ1-1; 7 positions match TRBD1. V was clipped by 7 bases and J by 3 bases; unmatched bases: 14. CDR1 and CDR2 from the germline V gene are MDHEN and SYDVKM. CDR3 length equals 16 residues. The DNA of the CDR3 is TGTGCCAGCACCCAACTCAAGACAGGGACGGACACTGAAGCTTTCTTT. It encodes CASTQLKTGTDTEAFF. The whole variable domain, remainder taken from reference TRBV28 and TRBJ1-1, is DVKVTQSSRYLVKRTGEKVFLECVQDMDHENMFWYRQDPGLGLRLIYFSYDVKMKEKGDIPEGYSVSREKKERFSLILESASTNQTSMYLCASTQLKTGTDTEAFFGQGTRLTVV.

This clonotype was seen many times. The chain carries TRBV18 and TRBJ1-6, with D tentatively TRBD1 (6 bases). Germline V CDR1 and CDR2: KGHSH, LQKENI. CDR3 length equals 18 residues. V lost 8 bases and J 5 bases, leaving 25 bases between the germline ends. CDR3 in DNA: TGTGCCAGCCCCCGGGACACGGTCGTCACGGGGCATAATTCACCCCTCCACTTT. It codes for CASPRDTVVTGHNSPLHF. The full variable domain, its missing parts supplied by reference TRBV18 and TRBJ1-6, is NAGVMQNPRHLVRRRGQEARLRCSPMKGHSHVYWYRQLPEEGLKFMVYLQKENIIDESGMPKERFSAEFPKEGPSILRIQQVVRGDSAAYFCASPRDTVVTGHNSPLHFGNGTRLTVT.

For this clonotype: This CDR3 fails to terminate in the conserved phenylalanine or tryptophan, so it likely reflects a read error. The chain uses TRBV4-3 and TRBJ2-1; TRBD2 aligns across 9 bases. The CDR3 spans 23 residues. Germline assignment: CDR1 LGHNA and CDR2 YSLEER. Trimming cost V 0 bases and J 0 bases; bases outside gene matches: 21. CDR3 residues: CASSQDGASLSGRLTSSYNEQFL. The CDR3 nucleotides read TGCGCCAGCAGCCAAGATGGGGCTAGTTTGAGCGGGAGGCTGACGAGCTCCTACAATGAGCAGTTCCTC.

This clonotype was seen a few times. The V gene is TRBV15, the J gene TRBJ2-7; 12 bases are a match to TRBD2. The germline CDR1 and CDR2 sequences are LNHNV and YYDKDF (reference sequence). The CDR3 has 15 amino acids. The V and J ends lost 2 bases and 4 bases, in that order; junction bases with no gene match: 3. The CDR3 DNA reads TGTGCCACCAGCAGATCCGGACTAGCGGGGTACGAGCAGTACTTC. It encodes CATSRSGLAGYEQYF.

In this sample, this clonotype turned up many times. The rearrangement links TRBV6-5 to TRBJ2-1; D may be TRBD1 (8 bases). The V end lost 6 bases, the J end lost 2 bases, and 17 bases lay between the germline ends. Germline V gene data show CDR1 as MNHEY and CDR2 as SVGAGI. The CDR3 length is 16 residues. The CDR3 nucleotides read TGTGCCAGCAGGAGCGGGACAGGCCTTACCTACAATGAGCAGTTCTTC. As protein: CASRSGTGLTYNEQFF.

This clonotype was seen only once. The chain recombines TRBV6-5 with TRBJ2-1; 9 bases agree with TRBD1. Germline V gene lookup returns CDR1 MNHEY and CDR2 SVGAGI. Trimming took 8 bases from V and 6 from J; bases not matched to a gene: 11. The CDR3 is 15 residues long. The DNA for the CDR3 is TGTGCCAGCGGACCGGACAGGGGAGGGCTCAATGAGCAGTTCTTC. It encodes CASGPDRGGLNEQFF.

Regarding this clonotype: This may come from a read error, since a much larger clone is one base off. This chain uses TRBV6-6 with TRBJ2-7, with 8 bases lining up with TRBD2. The CDR3 spans 11 residues. CDR1 and CDR2 (germline): MNHNY, SVGAGI (reference sequence). After removal of 11 bases from V and 2 bases from J, the junction contained 2 bases not matched to a gene. The CDR3 reads CAAGGAYEQYF. CDR3 nucleotides: TGTGCCGCGGGGGGAGCCTACGAGCAGTACTTC.